The clone carrying this T cell receptor (beta chain) was detected ten times or more. TCRdb re-called the PCR reads through MiXCR, storing one row per CDR3 protein. The sample comprises roughly 19,000 distinct CDR3 sequences, 40% to 55% of which are singletons, and about 30% rests with the top ten. These data come from a study of tumor-infiltrating lymphocytes in oesophageal squamous cell carcinoma. This CDR3 region has 18 residues. The trim removed 4 bases at V and 4 bases at J, leaving 14 bases unmatched. Germline values: CDR1 SGHTA, CDR2 FQGNSA. This clonotype originated in a male donor with esophageal squamous cell carcinoma. The chain recombines TRBV7-2 with TRBJ2-1; 9 bases are shared with TRBD1. Material for sequencing was esophageal tumor tissue. The CDR3 loop is CASSSRLPGTGTYNEQFF. In DNA, the CDR3 is TGTGCCAGCAGCTCACGACTCCCCGGGACAGGGACATACAATGAGCAGTTCTTC.